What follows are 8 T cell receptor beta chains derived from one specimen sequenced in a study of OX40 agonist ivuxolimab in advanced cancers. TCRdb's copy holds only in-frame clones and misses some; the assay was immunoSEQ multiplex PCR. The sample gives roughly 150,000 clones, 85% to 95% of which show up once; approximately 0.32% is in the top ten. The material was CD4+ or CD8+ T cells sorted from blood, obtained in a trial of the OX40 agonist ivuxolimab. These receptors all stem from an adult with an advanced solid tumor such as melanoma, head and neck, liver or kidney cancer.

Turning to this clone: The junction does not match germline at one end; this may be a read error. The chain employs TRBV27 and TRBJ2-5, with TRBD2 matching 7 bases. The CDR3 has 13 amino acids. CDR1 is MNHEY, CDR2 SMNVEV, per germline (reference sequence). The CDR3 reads CASRSGTPEAQYF. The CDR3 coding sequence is TGTGCCAGCAGGAGCGGGACCCCAGAGGCCCAGTACTTC.

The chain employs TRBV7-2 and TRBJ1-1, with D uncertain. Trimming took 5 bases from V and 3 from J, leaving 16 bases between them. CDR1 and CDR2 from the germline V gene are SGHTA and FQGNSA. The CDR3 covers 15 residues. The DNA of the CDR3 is TGTGCCAGCAGCCCTTCACGGGATGTGTACACTGAAGCTTTCTTT. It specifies CASSPSRDVYTEAFF.

The CDR3 bases are TGTGCCAGTAGTATTATTGGGCTGTACGGGGCCGAAAGCAATCAGCCCCAGCATTTT. Translated: CASSIIGLYGAESNQPQHF. The chain employs TRBV19 and TRBJ1-5, with a weak D call TRBD1 (5 bases). Looked up from germline, CDR1 is LNHDA and CDR2 is SQIVND (reference sequence). The CDR3 loop spans 19 amino acids. The V gene lost 3 bases and the J gene lost 1 base, with 22 bases spanning the gap.

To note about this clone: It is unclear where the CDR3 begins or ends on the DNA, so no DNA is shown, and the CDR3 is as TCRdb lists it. CDR3 sequence reads: CAWKFGSGSMHF. The rearrangement uses TRBV30 and TRBJ2-7; the DNA was not compared with TRBD2, the D call given in the table. The CDR3 region is 12 residues in length, termini included. In germline, CDR1 is GTSNPN, CDR2 SVGIG (reference sequence).

CDR3 DNA sequence: TGTGCCAGCAGCGTAGCGCAGGCCTCTGGAAACACCATATATTTT. It specifies CASSVAQASGNTIYF. The rearrangement links TRBV9 to TRBJ1-3; D call uncertain. CDR1 is SGDLS, CDR2 YYNGEE, per germline. Trimming took 0 bases from V and 0 from J, leaving 7 bases between them. The CDR3 is 15 amino acids. Filled out from reference TRBV9 and TRBJ1-3, the complete variable domain reads DSGVTQTPKHLITATGQRVTLRCSPRSGDLSVYWYQQSLDQGLQFLIQYYNGEERAKGNILERFSAQQFPDLHSELNLSSLELGDSALYFCASSVAQASGNTIYFGEGSWLTVV.

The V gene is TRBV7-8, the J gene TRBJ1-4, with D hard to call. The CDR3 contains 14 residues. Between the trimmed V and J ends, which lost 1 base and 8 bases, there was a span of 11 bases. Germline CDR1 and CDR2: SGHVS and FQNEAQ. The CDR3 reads CASSLVGRGEKLFF. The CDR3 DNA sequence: TGTGCCAGCAGCTTAGTAGGGAGAGGAGAAAAACTGTTTTTT. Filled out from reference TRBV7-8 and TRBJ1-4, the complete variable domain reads GAGVSQSPRYKVAKRGQDVALRCDPISGHVSLFWYQQALGQGPEFLTYFQNEAQLDKSGLPSDRFFAERPEGSVSTLKIQRTQQEDSAVYLCASSLVGRGEKLFFGSGTQLSVL.

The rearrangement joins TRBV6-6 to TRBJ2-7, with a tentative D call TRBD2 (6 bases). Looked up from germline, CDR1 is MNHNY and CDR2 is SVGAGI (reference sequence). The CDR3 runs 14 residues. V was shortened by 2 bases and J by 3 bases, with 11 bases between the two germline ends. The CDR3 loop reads CASSYARTNYEQYF. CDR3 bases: TGTGCCAGCAGTTACGCACGGACTAACTACGAGCAGTACTTC.

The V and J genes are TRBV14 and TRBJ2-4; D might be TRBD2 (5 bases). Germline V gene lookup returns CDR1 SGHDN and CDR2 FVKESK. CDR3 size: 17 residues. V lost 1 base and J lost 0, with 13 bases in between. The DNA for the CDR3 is TGTGCCAGCAGCCAAGTACGGGGTCTGGTAGCCAAAAACATTCAGTACTTC. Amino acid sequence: CASSQVRGLVAKNIQYF.